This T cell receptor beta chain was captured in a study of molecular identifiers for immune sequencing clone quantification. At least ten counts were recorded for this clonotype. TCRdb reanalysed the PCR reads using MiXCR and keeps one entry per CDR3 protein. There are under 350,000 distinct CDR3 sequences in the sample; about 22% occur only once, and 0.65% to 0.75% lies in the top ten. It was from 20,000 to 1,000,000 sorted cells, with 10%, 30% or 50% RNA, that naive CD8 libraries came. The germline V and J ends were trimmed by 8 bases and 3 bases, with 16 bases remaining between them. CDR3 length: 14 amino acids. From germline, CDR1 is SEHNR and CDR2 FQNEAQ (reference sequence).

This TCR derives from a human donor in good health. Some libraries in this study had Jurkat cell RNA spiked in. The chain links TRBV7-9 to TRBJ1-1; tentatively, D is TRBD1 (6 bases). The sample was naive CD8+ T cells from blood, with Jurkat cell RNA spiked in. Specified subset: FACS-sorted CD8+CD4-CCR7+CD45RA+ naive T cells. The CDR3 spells CASDDGTGYTEAFF. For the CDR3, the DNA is TGTGCCAGCGACGATGGAACAGGGTACACTGAAGCTTTCTTT. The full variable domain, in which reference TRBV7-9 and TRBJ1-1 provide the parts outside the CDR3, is DTGVSQNPRHKITKRGQNVTFRCDPISEHNRLYWYRQTLGQGPEFLTYFQNEAQLEKSRLLSDRFSAERPKGSFSTLEIQRTEQGDSAMYLCASDDGTGYTEAFFGQGTRLTVV.